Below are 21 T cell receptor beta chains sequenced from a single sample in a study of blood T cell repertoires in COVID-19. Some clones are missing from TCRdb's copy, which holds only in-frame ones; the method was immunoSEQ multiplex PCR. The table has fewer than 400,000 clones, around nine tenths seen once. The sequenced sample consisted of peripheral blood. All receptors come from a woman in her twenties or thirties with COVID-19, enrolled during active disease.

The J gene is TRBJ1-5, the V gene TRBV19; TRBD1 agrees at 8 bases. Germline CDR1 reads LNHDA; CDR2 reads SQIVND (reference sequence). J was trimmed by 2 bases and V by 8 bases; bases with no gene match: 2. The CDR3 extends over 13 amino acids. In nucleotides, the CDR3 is TGTGCCAGTGGACAGGGAGGCAATCAGCCCCAGCATTTT. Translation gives CASGQGGNQPQHF. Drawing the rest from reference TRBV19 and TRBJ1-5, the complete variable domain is DGGITQSPKYLFRKEGQNVTLSCEQNLNHDAMYWYRQDPGQGLRLIYYSQIVNDFQKGDIAEGYSVSREKKESFPLTVTSAQKNPTAFYLCASGQGGNQPQHFGDGTRLSIL.

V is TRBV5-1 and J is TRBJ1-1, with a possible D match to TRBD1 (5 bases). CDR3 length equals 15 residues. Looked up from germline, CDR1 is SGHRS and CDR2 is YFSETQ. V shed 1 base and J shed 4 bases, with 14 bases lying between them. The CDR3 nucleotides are TGCGCCAGCAGCTTGTCAGGGCGGGATAGCACTGAAGCTTTCTTT. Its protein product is CASSLSGRDSTEAFF.

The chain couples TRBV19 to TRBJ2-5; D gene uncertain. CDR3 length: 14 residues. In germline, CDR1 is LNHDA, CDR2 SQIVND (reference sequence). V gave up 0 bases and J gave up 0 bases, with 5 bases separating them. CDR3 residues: CASSIELYQETQYF. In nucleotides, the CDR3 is TGTGCCAGTAGTATAGAACTGTACCAAGAGACCCAGTACTTC. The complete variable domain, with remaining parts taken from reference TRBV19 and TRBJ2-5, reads DGGITQSPKYLFRKEGQNVTLSCEQNLNHDAMYWYRQDPGQGLRLIYYSQIVNDFQKGDIAEGYSVSREKKESFPLTVTSAQKNPTAFYLCASSIELYQETQYFGPGTRLLVL.

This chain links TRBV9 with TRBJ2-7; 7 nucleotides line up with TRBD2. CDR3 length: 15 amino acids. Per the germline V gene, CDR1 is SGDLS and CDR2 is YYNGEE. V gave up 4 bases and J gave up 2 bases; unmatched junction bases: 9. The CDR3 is CASSPYGEGTYEQYF. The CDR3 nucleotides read TGTGCCAGCAGCCCCTATGGGGAGGGGACCTACGAGCAGTACTTC.

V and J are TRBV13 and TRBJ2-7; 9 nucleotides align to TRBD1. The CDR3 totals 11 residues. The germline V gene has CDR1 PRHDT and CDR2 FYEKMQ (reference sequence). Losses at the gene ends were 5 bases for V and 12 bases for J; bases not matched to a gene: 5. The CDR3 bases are TGTGCCAGCAGCAACCGGGACAGGGCGTACGTC. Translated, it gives CASSNRDRAYV.

CDR3 nucleotide sequence: TGTGCCAGCAGCTCCATAGGGGATACCTACGAGCAGTACTTC. This gives the protein CASSSIGDTYEQYF. The chain links TRBV13 to TRBJ2-7; tentatively, D is TRBD1 (5 bases). CDR1 and CDR2 (germline): PRHDT, FYEKMQ (reference sequence). Trimming cost V 4 bases and J 2 bases, with 12 bases left between them. The CDR3 covers 14 residues.

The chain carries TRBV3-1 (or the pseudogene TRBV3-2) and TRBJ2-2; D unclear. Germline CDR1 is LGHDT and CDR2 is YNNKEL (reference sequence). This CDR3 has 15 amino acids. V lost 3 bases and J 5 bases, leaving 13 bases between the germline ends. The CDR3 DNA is TGTGCCAGCAGCCAGGCCCTTTCTAGGACCGGGGAGCTGTTTTTT. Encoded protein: CASSQALSRTGELFF.

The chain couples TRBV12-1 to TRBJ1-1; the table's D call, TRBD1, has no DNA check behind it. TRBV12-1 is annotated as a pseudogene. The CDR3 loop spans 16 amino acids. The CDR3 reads CASSFGLDREDTEAFF. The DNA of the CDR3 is TGTGCCAGCAGCTTTGGGTTAGACAGGGAGGACACTGAAGCTTTCTTT.

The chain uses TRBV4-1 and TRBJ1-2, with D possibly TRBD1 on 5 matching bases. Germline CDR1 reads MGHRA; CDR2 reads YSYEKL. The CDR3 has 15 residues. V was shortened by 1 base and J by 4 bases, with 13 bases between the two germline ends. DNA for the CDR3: TGCGCCAGCAGCCAAGCCCCCAGCGGGGGCTATGGCTACACCTTC. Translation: CASSQAPSGGYGYTF.

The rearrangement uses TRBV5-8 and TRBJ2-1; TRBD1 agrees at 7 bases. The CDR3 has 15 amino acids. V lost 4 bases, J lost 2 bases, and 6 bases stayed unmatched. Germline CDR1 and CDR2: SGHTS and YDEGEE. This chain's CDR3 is CASSLSDRPYNEQFF. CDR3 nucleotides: TGTGCCAGCAGCCTTTCGGACAGGCCCTACAATGAGCAGTTCTTC.

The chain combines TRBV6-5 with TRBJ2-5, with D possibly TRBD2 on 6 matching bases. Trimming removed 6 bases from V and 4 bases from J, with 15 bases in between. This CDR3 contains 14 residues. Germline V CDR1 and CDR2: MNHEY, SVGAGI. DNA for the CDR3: TGTGCCAGCAGGCCTACTAGCACGGGAGAGACCCAGTACTTC. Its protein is CASRPTSTGETQYF.

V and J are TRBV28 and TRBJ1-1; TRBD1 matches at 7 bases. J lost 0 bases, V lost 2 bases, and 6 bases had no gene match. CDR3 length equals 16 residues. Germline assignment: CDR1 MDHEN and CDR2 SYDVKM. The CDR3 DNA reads TGTGCCAGCAGTTTAGTAGGGGGCGGCATGAACACTGAAGCTTTCTTT. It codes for CASSLVGGGMNTEAFF.

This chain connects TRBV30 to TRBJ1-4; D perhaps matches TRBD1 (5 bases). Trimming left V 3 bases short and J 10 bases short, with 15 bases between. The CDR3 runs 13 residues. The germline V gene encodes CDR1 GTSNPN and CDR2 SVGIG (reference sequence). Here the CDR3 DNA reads TGTGCCTGGAGCGTCGTCCAGGGCGGAAAACTGTTTTTT. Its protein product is CAWSVVQGGKLFF.

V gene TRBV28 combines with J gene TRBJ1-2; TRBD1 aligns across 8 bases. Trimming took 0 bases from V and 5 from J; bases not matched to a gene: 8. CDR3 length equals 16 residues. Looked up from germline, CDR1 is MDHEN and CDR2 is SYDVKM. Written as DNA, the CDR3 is TGTGCCAGCAGTTTATGGAGCGACAGGGGCGGGTATGGCTACACCTTC. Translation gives CASSLWSDRGGYGYTF.

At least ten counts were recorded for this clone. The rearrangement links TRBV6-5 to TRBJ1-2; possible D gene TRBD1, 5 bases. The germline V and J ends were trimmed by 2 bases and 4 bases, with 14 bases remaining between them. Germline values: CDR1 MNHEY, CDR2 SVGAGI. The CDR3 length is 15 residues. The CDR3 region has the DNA TGTGCCAGCAGTTACAGAGGGATGGGACTCTATGGCTACACCTTC. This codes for CASSYRGMGLYGYTF.

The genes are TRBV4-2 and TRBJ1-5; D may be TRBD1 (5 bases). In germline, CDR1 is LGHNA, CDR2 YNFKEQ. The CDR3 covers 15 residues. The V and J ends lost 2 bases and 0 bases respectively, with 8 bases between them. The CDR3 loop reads CASSQQGNSNQPQHF. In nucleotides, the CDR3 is TGTGCCAGCAGCCAACAGGGAAATAGCAATCAGCCCCAGCATTTT.

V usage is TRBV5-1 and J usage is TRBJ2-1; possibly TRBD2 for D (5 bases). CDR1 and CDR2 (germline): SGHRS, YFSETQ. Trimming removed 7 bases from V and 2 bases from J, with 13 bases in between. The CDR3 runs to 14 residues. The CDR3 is CASSGRGTYNEQFF. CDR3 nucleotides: TGCGCCAGCTCGGGCCGGGGAACCTACAATGAGCAGTTCTTC.

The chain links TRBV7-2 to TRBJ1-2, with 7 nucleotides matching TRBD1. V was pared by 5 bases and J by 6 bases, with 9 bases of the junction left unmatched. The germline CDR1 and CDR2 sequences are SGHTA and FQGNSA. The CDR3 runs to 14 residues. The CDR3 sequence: CASSGTAVGDGYTF. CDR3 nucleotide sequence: TGTGCCAGCAGCGGGACAGCAGTGGGCGATGGCTACACCTTC.

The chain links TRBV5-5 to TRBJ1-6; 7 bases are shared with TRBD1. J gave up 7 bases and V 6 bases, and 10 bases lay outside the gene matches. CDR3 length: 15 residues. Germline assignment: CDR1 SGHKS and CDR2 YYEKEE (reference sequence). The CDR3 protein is CASTQTGRSNSPLHF. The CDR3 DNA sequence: TGTGCCAGCACCCAGACAGGGAGAAGCAATTCACCCCTCCACTTT.

In nucleotides, the CDR3 is TGTGCCAGCAGCGTGACAGGTACCACGTGGGATACGCAGTATTTT. Protein sequence: CASSVTGTTWDTQYF. This sequence joins TRBV9 and TRBJ2-3; D is possibly TRBD1 (6 bases). This CDR3 is 15 amino acids long. Trimming stripped 2 bases from V and 6 bases from J, with 16 bases between. The V gene's germline CDR1 is SGDLS and CDR2 YYNGEE.

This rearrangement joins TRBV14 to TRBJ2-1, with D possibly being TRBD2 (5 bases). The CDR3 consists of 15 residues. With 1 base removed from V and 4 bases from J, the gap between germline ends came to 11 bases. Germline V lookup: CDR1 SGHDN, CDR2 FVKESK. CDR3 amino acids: CASSQGTQAYNEQFF. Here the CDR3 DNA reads TGTGCCAGCAGCCAAGGGACTCAGGCATACAATGAGCAGTTCTTC.